This T cell receptor beta chain comes out of a study of T cell responses to AZD1222 COVID-19 vaccine. Libraries were prepared by immunoSEQ multiplex PCR; TCRdb keeps only in-frame clonotypes and omits some of them. The repertoire has 150,000 to 200,000 clones, roughly 87% of them found once; the top ten carry around 3%. Trimming removed 3 bases from V and 4 bases from J, with 13 bases in between. Germline V lookup: CDR1 LNHNV, CDR2 YYDKDF (reference sequence). The CDR3 contains 14 residues. The sample here was peripheral blood, taken on day 0 of AZD1222 vaccination. V is TRBV15 and J is TRBJ2-7; D is perhaps TRBD1 or TRBD2 (5 bases each). This TCR came from an adult in good health. The CDR3 loop reads CATSRARGSYEQYF. Written as DNA, the CDR3 is TGTGCCACCAGCAGGGCCCGGGGCAGTTACGAGCAGTACTTC. The variable domain in full, completed from reference TRBV15 and TRBJ2-7, reads DAMVIQNPRYQVTQFGKPVTLSCSQTLNHNVMYWYQQKSSQAPKLLFHYYDKDFNNEADTPDNFQSRRPNTSFCFLDIRSPGLGDTAMYLCATSRARGSYEQYFGPGTRLTVT.